Shown below are 8 T cell receptor beta chains from a single sample sequenced in a study of CXCR3-negative and CXCR3-positive naive CD8 T cells. Study observations and caveats: Naive cells positive for CXCR3 carried more hydrophobic TRB CDR3s than CXCR3-negative ones.

These TCRs' antigens remain unknown. TRB cDNA libraries were made by UMI-labeled 5' RACE. TCRdb re-called the 5' RACE reads and gives one entry per CDR3 protein, without DNA. This sample carries around 150,000 distinct CDR3 sequences, with 0.41% going to the ten biggest clones. Sequenced material: naive CXCR3+ CD8+ T cells from blood. Subset described: CD45RO-CCR7+CD27+CD95- naive CD8+ T cells expressing CXCR3 (TNR3+). These receptors all come from a human donor in good health. Some clones in this sample may be carry-over from other donors' samples.

J is TRBJ1-6 and V is TRBV20-1. The CDR3 has 14 amino acids. CDR1 and CDR2 from the germline V gene are DFQATT and SNEGSKA (reference sequence). The CDR3 reads CSASGRSYNSPLHF.

The chain recombines TRBV4-1 with TRBJ2-5; absent DNA, TCRdb's TRBD2 call cannot be checked. Germline V gives CDR1 MGHRA, CDR2 YSYEKL. The CDR3 totals 15 residues. This CDR3 reads CASSRTRSRGETQYF.

V gene TRBV28 combines with J gene TRBJ2-7; TCRdb proposes TRBD2, but this gene call is untestable without DNA. Germline values: CDR1 MDHEN, CDR2 SYDVKM. This CDR3 is 15 amino acids long. The CDR3 sequence is CASSLLRRTSYEQYF.

The V and J genes are TRBV28 and TRBJ2-4; the TRBD1 assignment by TCRdb is unverifiable without DNA. This CDR3 spans 17 amino acids. Germline V gene sequence: CDR1 MDHEN, CDR2 SYDVKM. CDR3 amino acids: CASSTRTGETPKNIQYF. The full variable domain, with the rest looked up from reference TRBV28 and TRBJ2-4, is DVKVTQSSRYLVKRTGEKVFLECVQDMDHENMFWYRQDPGLGLRLIYFSYDVKMKEKGDIPEGYSVSREKKERFSLILESASTNQTSMYLCASSTRTGETPKNIQYFGAGTRLSVL.

The chain joins TRBV12-3 or TRBV12-4 to TRBJ1-3; the D gene TCRdb calls, TRBD1, cannot be checked with no DNA. The CDR3 consists of 14 residues. The CDR3: CASSDRFSGNTIYF.

The chain's CDR3 is CASSQDRKGYGTDTQYF. This sequence joins TRBV4-3 and TRBJ2-3; without DNA, the TCRdb call of TRBD1 cannot be checked. Germline-derived CDR1 and CDR2 are LGHNA and YSLEER. CDR3 length equals 17 residues.

The gene calls are TRBV2 and TRBJ2-3; the TCRdb call, TRBD1, lacks DNA for checking. This CDR3 has 13 amino acids. CDR1 and CDR2 from the germline V gene are SNHLY and FYNNEI. The CDR3 spells CASSESPPDTQYF.

The V call is TRBV20-1, the J call TRBJ2-7; the D call from TCRdb, TRBD2, cannot be confirmed without DNA. Germline CDR1 DFQATT, CDR2 SNEGSKA (reference sequence). The CDR3 runs to 17 residues. CDR3 loop: CSARDTGLAGGNYEQYF.